The next 3 T cell receptor beta chains were all read from a single sample in a study of blood T cell repertoires in COVID-19. The data were produced by immunoSEQ multiplex PCR, yet TCRdb's version contains in-frame clones alone and is incomplete. The data show more than 90,000 clones, roughly 90% seen once. The sequenced sample was peripheral blood. Receptors were obtained from a human donor in a cohort sampled during active COVID-19.

The gene calls are TRBV3-1 (or the pseudogene TRBV3-2) and TRBJ1-4, with D hard to call. V lost 3 bases to trimming and J lost 4 bases, with 3 bases between them. The CDR3 extends over 12 amino acids. The V gene's germline CDR1 is LGHDT and CDR2 YNNKEL (reference sequence). CDR3 protein: CASSHGNEKLFF. DNA of the CDR3: TGTGCCAGCAGCCACGGTAATGAAAAACTGTTTTTT.

This sequence joins TRBV7-2 and TRBJ2-1, with TRBD2 identical over 7 bases. Germline-derived CDR1 and CDR2 are SGHTA and FQGNSA. The V segment lost 5 bases and the J segment 4 bases; nucleotides outside the gene matches: 8. The length of the CDR3 is 15 residues. The CDR3 reads CASSLGGTTYNEQFF. The CDR3 DNA is TGTGCCAGCAGCCTCGGGGGGACCACGTACAATGAGCAGTTCTTC.

The chain carries TRBV6-4 and TRBJ1-1; 7 positions agree with TRBD1. CDR1 is MRHNA, CDR2 SNTAGT, per germline. J gave up 4 bases and V 6 bases, and 11 bases lay outside the gene matches. This CDR3 comprises 15 residues. Here the CDR3 DNA reads TGTGCCAGCAGGCGGGAGGGGGCGATAGGCACTGAAGCTTTCTTT. It yields the protein CASRREGAIGTEAFF.